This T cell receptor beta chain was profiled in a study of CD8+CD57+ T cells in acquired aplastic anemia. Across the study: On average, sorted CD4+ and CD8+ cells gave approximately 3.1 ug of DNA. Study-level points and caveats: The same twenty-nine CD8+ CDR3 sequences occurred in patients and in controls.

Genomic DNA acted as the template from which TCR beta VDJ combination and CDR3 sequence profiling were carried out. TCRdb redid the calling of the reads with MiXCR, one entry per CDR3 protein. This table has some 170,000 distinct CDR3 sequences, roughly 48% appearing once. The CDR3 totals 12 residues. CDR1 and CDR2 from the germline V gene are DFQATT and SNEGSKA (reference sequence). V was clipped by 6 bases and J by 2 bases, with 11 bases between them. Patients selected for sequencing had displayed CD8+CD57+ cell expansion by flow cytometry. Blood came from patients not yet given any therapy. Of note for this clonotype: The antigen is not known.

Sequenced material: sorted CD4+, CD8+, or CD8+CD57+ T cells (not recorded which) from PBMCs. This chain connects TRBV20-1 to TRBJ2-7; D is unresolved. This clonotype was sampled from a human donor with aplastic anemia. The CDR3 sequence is CSAPSGTYEQYF. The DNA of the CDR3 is TGCAGTGCCCCCTCTGGGACCTACGAGCAGTACTTC.